This TCR beta chain stems from a study of breast tumors, draining lymph nodes, adjacent tissues. Study conclusions and caveats: Luminal-like breast cancer showed significantly greater tumor-nontumor repertoire similarity than basal-like breast cancer did. Tumor TCR diversity was below lymph nodes but above nontumor tissue. That most tumor T cells come from lymph nodes remained unproven.

TCRdb independently ran MiXCR on the multiplex PCR reads; one entry per CDR3 protein. The repertoire holds approximately 250,000 distinct CDR3 sequences, with nearly 35% as singletons. This clonotype has ten or more counts. Its antigen is unidentified. The lymph nodes were axillary draining lymph nodes from breast cancer patients. This clonotype originated in a female donor with breast cancer. Some clones in this sample may be carry-over from other donors' samples. Sequenced input: axillary lymph node tissue.

CDR3 sequence reads: CASSFPGPGQGAKDSNTGELFF. The CDR3 coding sequence is TGTGCCAGCAGCTTCCCCGGTCCGGGACAGGGGGCCAAGGATTCGAACACCGGGGAGCTGTTTTTT. The chain employs TRBV7-9 and TRBJ2-2; 12 nucleotides match TRBD1. CDR3 size: 22 residues. The V and J ends lost 3 bases and 0 bases, in that order; junction bases with no gene match: 17. The V gene's germline CDR1 is SEHNR and CDR2 FQNEAQ (reference sequence).